What follows is one TCR beta chain and its context. How the authors handled the data: Estimation of nucleated cell counts relied on the amplification of reference gene primers. Sequencing used immunoSEQ multiplex PCR; TCRdb keeps in-frame clones, though not all of them. The V and J calls and clone size are taken from that table; D and trimming were inferred from the DNA. The profile covers some 200,000 clones, with around 79% appearing a single time and 26% taken by the ten largest. This sample is part of a study of blood T cell repertoires in COVID-19. The sequence was obtained from a woman aged 65 to 85 with acute or convalescent COVID-19. The source material was peripheral blood.

CDR3 protein: CASSPWGREDSPLHF. For the CDR3, the DNA is TGCGCCAGCAGCCCTTGGGGCAGGGAAGATTCACCCCTCCACTTT. The V gene is TRBV4-1, the J gene TRBJ1-6; tentatively, D is TRBD1 (5 bases). CDR1 MGHRA and CDR2 YSYEKL come from the germline V gene. The V and J ends lost 4 bases and 8 bases respectively, with 15 bases between them. This CDR3 comprises 15 residues.